This T cell receptor (beta chain) stems from a study of blood T cell repertoires in COVID-19. In the original workflow: Amplification of reference gene primers provided the estimated nucleated cell counts. TCRdb's table, derived via immunoSEQ multiplex PCR, lists solely in-frame clones and lacks some. V, J and clone size are taken as reported in that table, and D and trimming were inferred from the DNA itself. The table has 150,000 to 200,000 clones, about 89% seen once. Per the germline V gene, CDR1 is SGHRS and CDR2 is YFSETQ. The junction had 5 bases not matched to a gene; V was cut back by 0 bases and J by 5 bases. CDR3 length: 15 amino acids.

The sample taken for sequencing was peripheral blood. The receptor's source is a man aged 18 to 30 who had recovered from COVID-19. The gene calls are TRBV5-1 and TRBJ2-1; 7 nucleotides match TRBD2. The CDR3 bases are TGCGCCAGCAGCTTGGAGCTAGCGGCCAACAATGAGCAGTTCTTC. It encodes CASSLELAANNEQFF.